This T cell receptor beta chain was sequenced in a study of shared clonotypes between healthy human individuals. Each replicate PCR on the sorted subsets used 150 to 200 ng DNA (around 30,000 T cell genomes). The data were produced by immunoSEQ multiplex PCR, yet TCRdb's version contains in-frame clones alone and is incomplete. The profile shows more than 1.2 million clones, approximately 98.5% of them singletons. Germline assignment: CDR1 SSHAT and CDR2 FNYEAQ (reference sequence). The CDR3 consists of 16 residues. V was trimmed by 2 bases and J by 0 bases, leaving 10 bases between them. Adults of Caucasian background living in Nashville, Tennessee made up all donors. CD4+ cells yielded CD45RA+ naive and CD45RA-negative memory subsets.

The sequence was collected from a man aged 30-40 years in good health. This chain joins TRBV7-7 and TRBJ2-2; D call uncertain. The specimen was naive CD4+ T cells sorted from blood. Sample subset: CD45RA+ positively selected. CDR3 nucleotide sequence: TGTGCCAGCAGCTTATTCGGCACCTCGAACACCGGGGAGCTGTTTTTT. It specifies CASSLFGTSNTGELFF.